This T cell receptor beta chain was captured in a study of OX40 agonist ivuxolimab in advanced cancers. Study-level background: Dose-escalation cases comprised hepatocellular carcinoma, melanoma, renal cell or head and neck cancer. People who had prior anti-PD-1, anti-PD-L1 or anti-CTLA-4 therapy could take part, and about 37% had some. A partial response was reached by three patients: one with hepatocellular carcinoma and two with cutaneous melanoma.

This CDR3 is 16 amino acids long. V shed 8 bases, J shed 1 base, and the junction held 16 bases outside the gene matches. The V gene's germline CDR1 is GTSNPN and CDR2 SVGIG (reference sequence). TCRdb's table, derived via immunoSEQ multiplex PCR, lists solely in-frame clones and lacks some. The sample yields approximately 75,000 clones, 85% to 90% seen once. Regarding this clone: Its specificity is not known.

Study results and caveats: On average, CD8+ T cells showed a greater number of expanded clones than CD4+.

This receptor was obtained from an adult with an advanced solid tumor such as melanoma, head and neck, liver or kidney cancer. The V gene is TRBV30, the J gene TRBJ1-1; 7 positions agree with TRBD1. Here the sequenced sample was CD4+ or CD8+ T cells sorted from blood, taken in a trial of the OX40 agonist ivuxolimab. The CDR3 nucleotides read TGTGCCGGGACAACAGGGGACCGAATATCGAACACTGAAGCTTTCTTT. Its translation: CAGTTGDRISNTEAFF.